Shown below are 4 T cell receptor beta chains from a single sample sequenced in a study of shared clonotypes between healthy human individuals. Sequenced by immunoSEQ multiplex PCR; TCRdb stores in-frame clones only, minus some. Among 980,000 or so clones, approximately 76% were seen once, and the ten largest hold 1.5%. Sequenced sample: memory CD4+ T cells sorted from blood. Described subset: CD45RA-negative fraction. The receptors were gathered from a young man in good health.

This clone was found once. The rearrangement joins TRBV5-4 to TRBJ2-5; no clear D. The CDR3 spans 13 residues. V was shortened by 1 base and J by 1 base, with 5 bases between the two germline ends. Per the germline V gene, CDR1 is SGHNT and CDR2 is YYREEE (reference sequence). This CDR3 reads CASSLPVQETQYF. The CDR3 DNA is TGTGCCAGCAGCTTGCCAGTCCAAGAGACCCAGTACTTC.

V is TRBV7-9 and J is TRBJ2-2; D unresolved. The germline V and J ends were trimmed by 2 bases and 1 base, with 14 bases remaining between them. The CDR3 contains 17 residues. The germline V gene has CDR1 SEHNR and CDR2 FQNEAQ (reference sequence). CDR3 loop: CASSLHGAAKNTGELFF. For the CDR3, the DNA is TGTGCCAGCAGCTTACATGGAGCAGCGAAGAACACCGGGGAGCTGTTTTTT.

The V gene is TRBV4-1, the J gene TRBJ1-3; D might be TRBD1 (6 bases). Trimming pared 1 base from V and 4 bases from J, leaving 17 bases between. There are 17 residues in the CDR3. Germline CDR1 reads MGHRA; CDR2 reads YSYEKL. The CDR3 sequence: CASSQGFGGGSGNTIYF. The CDR3 DNA follows: TGCGCCAGCAGCCAAGGATTCGGAGGGGGATCAGGAAACACCATATATTTT.

The V gene is TRBV6-1, the J gene TRBJ1-5; D not resolved. CDR1 is MNHNS and CDR2 is SASEGT in the germline V gene. Between the trimmed V and J ends, which lost 9 bases and 0 bases, there was a span of 12 bases. This CDR3 is 14 amino acids long. The CDR3 spells CASIGDGSNQPQHF. In DNA, the CDR3 is TGTGCCAGTATCGGTGATGGTAGCAATCAGCCCCAGCATTTT.